Sequencing of this T cell receptor (beta chain) was carried out in a study of T cells in Graves' hyperthyroidism and ophthalmopathy (dated by TCRdb to between 2017 and 2020). About the investigation overall: Peripheral blood samples were taken at initial diagnosis, before any treatment was given. TCR V-J signatures able to tell the groups apart were searched for in a discovery cohort of around 95 patients, of whom under 45 had Graves' ophthalmopathy and 57 had stable Graves' hyperthyroidism. Whether ophthalmopathy could be predicted prospectively was tested in an independent validation cohort made up of approximately 19 hyperthyroidism patients plus 17 patients who later progressed to ophthalmopathy. The roughly 100 discovery patients were randomly divided into training and test sets at a 7:3 ratio. The study also compared thyroid tissue and blood T-cell repertoires from a handful of Graves' hyperthyroidism patients. Following sampling, methimazole starting at 30 mg daily was given to hyperthyroidism patients, and high-dose intravenous methylprednisolone was given to ophthalmopathy patients. The paper reports TCR Vbeta CDR3 sequencing of roughly 140 peripheral blood samples: approximately 41 ophthalmopathy, 70 to 85 hyperthyroidism and around 17 progressor patients.

A patient counted as having stable Graves' hyperthyroidism if no progression to ophthalmopathy occurred over 18 months of follow-up. Hyperthyroidism patients were newly diagnosed, had a disease duration of under 2 months, and were aged 18 to 65 years. Any patient with an uncontrolled infection, another autoimmune disease, pregnancy or lactation was excluded. Clinical symptoms, serum thyroxine and TRAb, thyroid ultrasound, and orbital computed tomography formed the basis for the diagnoses. PBMCs were separated from roughly 9.3 ml of fresh peripheral blood using Ficoll-Paque density gradient centrifugation. Total RNA was extracted using Trizol reagent, and RNA quality was assessed on an Agilent 2100 Bioanalyzer. TCR beta CDR3 regions were amplified from RNA transcripts. For the first round of RT-PCR on the TCR CDR3, the HTBI primer set was used together with the Qiagen OneStep RT-PCR kit. Libraries were constructed in a second round of multiplex PCR, after which size selection and purification were carried out. Sequencing of the libraries was done on an Illumina HiSeq2000 using paired-end 100 bp reads. On the authors' methods: Raw data were processed with SOAPnuke, discarding reads with adapters, uncalled bases, mean Phred below 15, or no exact constant-primer or identifier match. High-quality paired reads were merged with COPE v1.2.5, and unique nucleotide sequences were defined as clonotypes. MiTCR v1.1 was used to align clonotypes to the IMGT TRBV, TRBD and TRBJ reference segments. The analysis included only V-J combinations with a frequency above 0.0001, which together covered roughly 99% of the repertoires. The TCS score was defined as the ratio of F50 (clonal expansion) to E x V (chaos), calculated using BLOSUM62-based TCRdist between CDR3 peptides within each V-J. Welch's t-statistics and random forest reduced roughly 500 V-J features to 10 to 15, which were used in a naive Bayes classifier (R e1071). TCRdb handled the public reads itself, with Q25 trimming in fastp and clone calling in MiXCR, and kept productive beta chains. Merged by CDR3 protein, the rows form single entries marked with the most common genes and DNA. None of the V and J calls come from the authors' own analysis; TCRdb made them. The sample table shows 550,000 to 650,000 distinct CDR3 sequences, and 14% are seen once. The ten largest make up around 13% of the sample.

From a lookup of the germline V gene, CDR1 and CDR2 are MNHNS and SASEGT. V is clipped by 4 bases and J by 5 bases, and the sequence between their germline boundaries is 9 bases long. Reading from cysteine to phenylalanine, the CDR3 counts 12 amino acids. The DNA shown is the 36-base CDR3, in frame from base 1. With respect to this clonotype: What this receptor recognizes is not known. No base quality values were provided; no much bigger clone lies one nucleotide off.

What the research found in general, with its limitations: No statistical method was used to fix the sample size in advance, and group allocation was not hidden from the investigators. In validation, the model predicted progression to ophthalmopathy with around 71% sensitivity and around 72% specificity, a median of 6.5 months before onset. Ophthalmopathy was separated from stable hyperthyroidism by a 13 V-J signature model, with approximately 85% sensitivity and 81% to 82% specificity obtained in cross-validation and 80%/75% obtained in testing. Blood samples also contained most of the expanded thyroid clonotypes (frequency above 0.001), which suggests that blood repertoires may reflect thyroid immune responses.

Sequencing used blood. Recombination connected TRBV6-1 to TRBJ2-7, with no reliable assignment of the D segment. This TCR was recovered from a woman in her thirties or forties with Graves' hyperthyroidism. The CDR3 has the sequence CASSVVRDEQYF. The DNA sequence is given as TGTGCCAGCAGTGTGGTAAGGGACGAGCAGTACTTC.